This paragraph covers one T cell receptor beta chain sequence. Two negative PCRs, clearance, or symptom resolution were required of recovered Cohort 3 donors. These data come from a study of blood T cell repertoires in COVID-19. As for the study in general: In each case, the material was cDNA or gDNA derived from T cells, B-cell-depleted T cells, or PBMCs.

Source study methods: Nucleated cell number was recorded as an estimate derived from reference gene primer amplification. Profiled with immunoSEQ multiplex PCR; TCRdb holds only in-frame clones, not every one. Clonal size and the V and J genes are those of that table, whereas D and trimming came from the DNA. The data show about 120,000 clones, with 84% seen just once and under 4% held by the top ten. There are 20 residues in the CDR3. V trimming: 5 bases; J trimming: 0 bases; junction bases outside the gene matches: 17. The germline gives CDR1 GTSNPN, CDR2 SVGIG (reference sequence). The clonotype comes from a woman aged 25 to 39 who had recovered from COVID-19. The sample was PBMCs or T cells enriched from blood (not recorded which). This rearrangement joins TRBV30 to TRBJ2-1, with TRBD2 identical over 12 bases. In nucleotides, the CDR3 is TGTGCCTGGGACAGGGGGCGCGGGACTAGCGGGTCAAGCTCCTACAATGAGCAGTTCTTC. Protein: CAWDRGRGTSGSSSYNEQFF.